This section outlines one T cell receptor (beta chain) sequence together with its context. This clone was detected a few times. What this receptor recognizes is not known. The sample holds no much larger clone one base away, and base qualities are not on file. This sample includes further DNA sequences coding for the same CDR3. The cohort was made up of about 610 healthy bone marrow donors. At the time of sampling, every cohort member was nominally healthy, though immune exposures that went unrecorded were likely present. The donor was CMV seropositive and belonged to the group of around 300 seropositive cohort members. A peripheral blood sample was provided by each donor, and peripheral blood mononuclear cells were used for TCR beta sequencing. Genomic DNA was extracted from the blood cell samples with the Qiagen DNeasy Blood Extraction Kit. The sample is drawn from a study of cytomegalovirus exposure and HLA in healthy donors (dated by TCRdb to 2015 to 2018). Study-wide context: According to an earlier analysis of several hundred of the donors, about 180 million T cells yielded 95 million to 140 million unique TCR beta sequences and approximately 300 Gb of sequence data. Genome-wide SNP genotypes for about 55% of the 666 donors were used in a later genetic analysis, which treated that subset as a discovery cohort. Typing coverage varied by locus: about 620-630 donors for A, B, C, DRB1 and DQB1; approximately 560 for DQA1; 606 for DPA1; fewer than 480 for DPB1. Every discovery cohort repertoire had been produced on one sequencing platform. High-throughput TCR immunosequencing, statistical association of individual TCRs with disease status, and machine learning were combined to predict cytomegalovirus infection status. The study aimed to test whether signatures of past pathogen exposure could be identified by cataloging public T cell receptors. Across 398 genotyped donors of the cohort, an average of roughly 200,000 unique TCR beta nucleotide sequences per donor were sequenced, and roughly 20% of those sequences were non-productive. An early release covering around 630 HLA-typed donors comprised about 300 gigabases of sequencing data and tens of millions of unique TCR sequences. In the later analysis, no new phenotypic data were used to find candidate immune exposures; instead, reliance was placed on TCR beta sequences and their occurrence across donors. An earlier analysis of several hundred of the donors applied high-throughput TCR beta sequencing to assess whether each TCR beta V gene segment acted as functional or pseudogenic. About five DR-DQ haplotypes were treated as single units for association and clustering because of strong linkage in the cohort. In a later analysis, previously published TCR beta repertoires from 670 or so donors were re-analyzed and high-resolution HLA genotyping was added so that TCR occurrence patterns could be studied. Using immunosequencing, the study profiled T cell repertoires from about 610 subjects and related those repertoires to cytomegalovirus serostatus. Along with the roughly 700-subject first cohort, a separate validation cohort of approximately 110 different subjects was used. Donor age, sex, ethnicity and CMV serostatus were compiled together with the repertoire data. The genetic ancestry cluster associated with self-reported Caucasian donors included 81% of the roughly 400 genotyped donors. HLA typing covered class I and class II loci at four-digit resolution.

The CDR1 and CDR2 encoded by the germline V gene are MDHEN and SYDVKM. Germline trimming amounts to 3 bases on V and 0 bases on J, with 5 as the count of junction bases outside the gene matches. From cysteine to phenylalanine, the CDR3 is 15 amino acids long. The read is trimmed to its CDR3 DNA, 45 bases read in frame from base 1. The library was prepared using the immunoSEQ multiplex PCR assay. A mixture of 60 forward primers for TCR Vbeta segments and 13 reverse primers for TCR Jbeta segments was used in the multiplex PCR. Amplification of the CDR3 region of rearranged TCR beta genes was performed with a multiplex PCR assay on genomic DNA. The amplified TCR beta libraries were sequenced on the Illumina HiSeq System as 87-base-pair reads. The authors' analysis ran thus. A later analysis counted about 82 million unique TCR beta chains across the approximately 700 repertoires, and approximately 11 million of these chains were shared by at least two donors. A nearest-neighbor algorithm error-corrected the raw reads and collapsed the reads into unique sequences, merging closely related sequences to remove PCR and sequencing errors. V, D and J gene segments were assigned by aligning CDR3 sequences to IMGT reference sequences. For a sequence to be retained, a match of at least six nucleotides was required to both a V gene segment and a J gene segment. A rearrangement counted as productive if the CDR3 had no stop codons and remained in frame with V and J, and every other rearrangement counted as non-productive. CDR3 was defined by IMGT convention, running from the second conserved V-encoded cysteine to the conserved J-encoded phenylalanine. The earlier analysis of 500 to 600 of the donors excluded sequences that lacked an unambiguous match to a single V gene segment. An earlier analysis of 587 of the donors called V segments functional above 56.7% productive rearrangements and segregating when the between-donor standard deviation exceeded 5%. To diagnose cytomegalovirus status from the catalog of TCR beta chain sequences, a statistical classification framework was built. In a later analysis, TCR nucleotide sequences were compared against IMGT/GENE-DB human TR gene sequences so that V and J genes could be assigned. The TCRdist pipeline was used in a later analysis to assign CDR3 sequences and most-parsimonious VDJ recombination scenarios. In a later analysis, each TCR beta chain was defined by its CDR3 amino acid sequence together with its V-gene family, and reads without a unique V-gene family were excluded. A later analysis removed several hundred highly shared, low-generation-probability nucleotide sequences to deal with suspected cross-contamination and a sequencing artifact. For each public chain, a later analysis derived a clonal expansion index from normalized ranks of inferred template counts within each repertoire. Generation probabilities in a later analysis came from a VDJ recombination model fitted to out-of-frame rearrangements, and those results were checked against IGoR. In a later analysis, TCR-TCR, TCR-HLA and TCR-CMV co-occurrence was scored with hypergeometric tests, and a repertoire-size bias correction was applied to TCR pairs. To estimate false discovery rates, a later analysis permuted the HLA or CMV assignments 20 times. In a later analysis, co-occurring TCRs were grouped with DBSCAN, and TCRdist sequence similarity was added when clustering was performed within HLA-allele-positive subsets. Co-occurrence clustering excluded repertoires with fewer than 30,000 or more than 120,000 public chains, plus five with anomalous nucleotide sharing. TCRdb re-hosts the immuneACCESS table, in-frame sequences only. Its copies lack some clones; in the studies checked, an unresolved V gene accounts for under half of them, and the cause for the rest is not known. V and J calls and clone size follow that table, whereas D and trimming were derived from the DNA. Across this sample there are approximately 120,000 clones, with around 80% seen only once. The ten largest clones add up to about 13% of the sample.

The full study reports these points: The only immune exposure information available for the cohort was CMV serostatus. An earlier analysis of approximately 570 of the donors showed that most TCR beta V segments appeared in productive rearrangements either about 87% or about 30% of the time, which broadly matched IMGT annotations. When HLA alleles, especially DR and DQ, strongly co-occurred, TCR associations were difficult to assign to individual alleles. Some IMGT-functional V segments, including TRBV6-2 and TRBV6-3, could not be told apart with the 87-base-pair reads, so those segments were excluded. Specific HLA alleles were associated with about 17,000 TCR beta sequences at a false discovery rate of 0.05 in a later analysis. In a later analysis, HLA-associated TCR beta chains showed more clonal expansion and lower generation probabilities than non-associated chains that were equally common. Presence/absence analyses assumed roughly uniform sequencing depth across donors, an assumption that may not hold. An association between a missense DCLRE1C variant and V-gene and J-gene trimming of TCR beta chains was found in a later genetic analysis and replicated in an independent cohort. A later analysis found that most CMV-associated TCR beta chains appeared HLA-restricted, with HLA associations seemingly driven largely by CMV exposure. A later genetic analysis reported fewer N-insertions in productive TCRs among donors in an Asian-associated ancestry cluster than the approximately 700-donor mean. A cluster of highly shared sequence variants was judged likely to represent a technical artifact of the sequencing pipeline. Because HLA typing was missing for some donors at each locus, association tests included only the typed subset. In this cohort, only TCR beta chains were sequenced, and detectable features were limited by the absence of alpha or paired-chain data. Linkage disequilibrium might explain the correlated functional status among segregating V segments, but an unknown experimental factor could not be excluded. In vitro tests confirmed that a few of the cytomegalovirus-associated TCR beta chains recognize cytomegalovirus antigens. While some public TCRs were present in many individuals, most TCR sequences turned up only very rarely across donors. A further reported finding was that TCR beta sequences accurately predicted the HLA-A and HLA-B alleles for most subjects in the first cohort. A later analysis reported that several top co-occurrence clusters appeared linked to parvovirus B19, influenza, CMV and Epstein-Barr virus. The classifier was reported to diagnose cytomegalovirus status with high specificity and sensitivity in both the original and validation cohorts. Because counts were too low, about 18 rarely observed V segments, including chromosome 9 orphons, were excluded from the earlier analysis of around 590 of the donors. According to a later analysis, TCR association rates differed among HLA loci, with DRB1 alleles showing the most associated TCRs and HLA-C alleles showing the fewest. The authors suggested that the approach could potentially be generalized to other disease states and immunological phenotypes. A total of around 150 TCR beta chains were listed by the study as associated with cytomegalovirus.

The TCR sequence derives from a woman aged 55 to 70 in good health and CMV-seropositive. The rearranged chain carries TRBV28 and TRBJ2-7, and 7 junctional nucleotides match TRBD1. The material sequenced was PBMCs. The CDR3 reads CASSLGDSSSYEQYF. The nucleotide sequence reads TGTGCCAGCAGTTTGGGGGACAGCAGCTCCTACGAGCAGTACTTC.